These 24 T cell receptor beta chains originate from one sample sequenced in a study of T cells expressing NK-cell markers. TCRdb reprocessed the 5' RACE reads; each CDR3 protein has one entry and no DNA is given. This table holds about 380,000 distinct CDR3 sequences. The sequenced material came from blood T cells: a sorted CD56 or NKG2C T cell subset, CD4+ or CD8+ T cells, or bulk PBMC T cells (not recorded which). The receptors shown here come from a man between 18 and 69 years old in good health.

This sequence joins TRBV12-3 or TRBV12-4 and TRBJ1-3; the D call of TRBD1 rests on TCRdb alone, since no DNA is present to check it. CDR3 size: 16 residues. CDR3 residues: CASSSQGASSGNTIYF.

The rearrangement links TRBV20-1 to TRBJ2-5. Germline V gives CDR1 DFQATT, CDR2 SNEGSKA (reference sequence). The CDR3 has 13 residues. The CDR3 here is CSAVETGRETQYF.

CDR3 protein: CASSLRTAGNSPLHF. The chain joins TRBV12-3 or TRBV12-4 to TRBJ1-6. This CDR3 is 15 amino acids long.

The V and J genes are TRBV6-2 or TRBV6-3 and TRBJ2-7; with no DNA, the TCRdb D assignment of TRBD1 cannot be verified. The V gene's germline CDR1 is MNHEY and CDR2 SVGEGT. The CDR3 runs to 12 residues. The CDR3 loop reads CASSKTGWEQYF.

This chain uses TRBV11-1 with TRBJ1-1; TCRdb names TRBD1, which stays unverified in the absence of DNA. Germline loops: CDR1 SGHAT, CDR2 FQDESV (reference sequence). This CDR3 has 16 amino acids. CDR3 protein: CASSTRTRGWNTEAFF. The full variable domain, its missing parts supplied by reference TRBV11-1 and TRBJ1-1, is EAEVAQSPRYKITEKSQAVAFWCDPISGHATLYWYRQILGQGPELLVQFQDESVVDDSQLPKDRFSAERLKGVDSTLKIQPAELGDSAMYLCASSTRTRGWNTEAFFGQGTRLTVV.

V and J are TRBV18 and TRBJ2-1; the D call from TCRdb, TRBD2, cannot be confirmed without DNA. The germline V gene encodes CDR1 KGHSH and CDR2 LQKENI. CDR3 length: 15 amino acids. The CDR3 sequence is CASSPLAGVSNEQFF.

CDR3: CSALGLAGGRETQYF. The chain recombines TRBV20-1 with TRBJ2-5; the D call of TRBD2 rests on TCRdb alone, since no DNA is present to check it. The germline gives CDR1 DFQATT, CDR2 SNEGSKA (reference sequence). The CDR3 is 15 residues long.

The CDR3 loop reads CATRTGGGRQYTQYF. This rearrangement joins TRBV5-1 to TRBJ2-3; TCRdb designates TRBD1, a call that cannot be tested without DNA. This CDR3 is 15 amino acids long. Germline loops: CDR1 SGHRS, CDR2 YFSETQ.

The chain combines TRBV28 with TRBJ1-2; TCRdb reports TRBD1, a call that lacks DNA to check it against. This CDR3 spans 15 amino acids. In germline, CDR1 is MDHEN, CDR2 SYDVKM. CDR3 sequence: CASILSVGQGAGYTF.

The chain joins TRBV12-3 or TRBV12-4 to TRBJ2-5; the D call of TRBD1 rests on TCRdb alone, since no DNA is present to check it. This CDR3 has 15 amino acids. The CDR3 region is CASSLHVPGRETQYF.

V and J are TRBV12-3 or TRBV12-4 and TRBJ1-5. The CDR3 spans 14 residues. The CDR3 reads CASSFSGRDQPQHF.

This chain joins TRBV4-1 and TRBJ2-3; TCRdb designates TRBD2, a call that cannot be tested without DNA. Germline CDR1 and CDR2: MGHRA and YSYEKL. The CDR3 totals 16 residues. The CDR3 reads CASSLSGGAGSDTQYF.

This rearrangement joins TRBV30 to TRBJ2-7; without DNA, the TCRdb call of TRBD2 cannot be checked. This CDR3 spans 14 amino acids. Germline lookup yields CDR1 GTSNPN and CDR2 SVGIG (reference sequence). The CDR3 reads CAWSEGGLPHEQYF. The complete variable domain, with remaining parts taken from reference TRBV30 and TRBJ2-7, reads SQTIHQWPATLVQPVGSPLSLECTVEGTSNPNLYWYRQAAGRGLQLLFYSVGIGQISSEVPQNLSASRPQDRQFILSSKKLLLSDSGFYLCAWSEGGLPHEQYFGPGTRLTVT.

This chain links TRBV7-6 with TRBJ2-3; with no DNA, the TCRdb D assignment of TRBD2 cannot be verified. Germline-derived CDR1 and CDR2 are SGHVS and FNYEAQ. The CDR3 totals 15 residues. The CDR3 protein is CASSSGLVGTDTQYF.

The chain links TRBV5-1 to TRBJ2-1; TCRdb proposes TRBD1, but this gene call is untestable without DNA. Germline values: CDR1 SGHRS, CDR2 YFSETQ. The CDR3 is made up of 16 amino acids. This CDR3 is CASSFTTGAVGNEQFF.

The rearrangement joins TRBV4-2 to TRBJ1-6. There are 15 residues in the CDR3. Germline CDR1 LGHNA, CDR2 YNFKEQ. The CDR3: CASSQDSLGFSPLHF.

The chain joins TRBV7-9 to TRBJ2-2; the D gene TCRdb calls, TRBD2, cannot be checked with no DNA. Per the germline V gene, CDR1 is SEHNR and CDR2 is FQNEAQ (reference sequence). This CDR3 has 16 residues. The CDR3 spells CASSPTSGRNTGELFF.

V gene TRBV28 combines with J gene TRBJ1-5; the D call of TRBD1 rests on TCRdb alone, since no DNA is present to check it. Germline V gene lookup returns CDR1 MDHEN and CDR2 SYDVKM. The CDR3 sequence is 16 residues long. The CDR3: CASSLAQGASKQPQHF.

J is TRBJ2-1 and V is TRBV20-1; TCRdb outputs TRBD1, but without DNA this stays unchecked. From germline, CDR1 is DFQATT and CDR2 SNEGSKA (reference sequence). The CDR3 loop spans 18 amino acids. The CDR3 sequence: CSARDIRVQGITYNEQFF.

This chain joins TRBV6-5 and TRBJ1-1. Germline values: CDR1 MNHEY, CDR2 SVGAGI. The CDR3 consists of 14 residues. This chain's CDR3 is CASSYRQKNTEAFF.

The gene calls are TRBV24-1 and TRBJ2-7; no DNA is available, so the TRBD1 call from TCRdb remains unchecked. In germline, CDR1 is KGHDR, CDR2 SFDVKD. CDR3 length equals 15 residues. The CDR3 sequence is CATSDFVQGSYEQYF.

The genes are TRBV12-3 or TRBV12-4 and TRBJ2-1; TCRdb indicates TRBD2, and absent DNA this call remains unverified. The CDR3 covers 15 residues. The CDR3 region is CASNHPASGYNEQFF.

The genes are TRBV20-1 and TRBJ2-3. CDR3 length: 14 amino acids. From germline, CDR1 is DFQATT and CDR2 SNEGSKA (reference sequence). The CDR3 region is CSAVPTKVADTQYF.

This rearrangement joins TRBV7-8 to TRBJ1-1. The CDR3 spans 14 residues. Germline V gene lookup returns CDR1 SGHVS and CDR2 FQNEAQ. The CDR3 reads CASSLEYANTEAFF.